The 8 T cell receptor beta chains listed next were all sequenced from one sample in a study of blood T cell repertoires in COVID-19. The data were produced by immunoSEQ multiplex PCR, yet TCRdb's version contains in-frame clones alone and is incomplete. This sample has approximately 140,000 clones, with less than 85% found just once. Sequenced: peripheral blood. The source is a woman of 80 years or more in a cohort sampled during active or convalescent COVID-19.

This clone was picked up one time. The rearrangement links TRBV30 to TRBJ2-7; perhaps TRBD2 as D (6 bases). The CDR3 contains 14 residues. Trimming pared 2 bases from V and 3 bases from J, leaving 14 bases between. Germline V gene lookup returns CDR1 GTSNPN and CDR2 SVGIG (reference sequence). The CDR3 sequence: CAWSPGLDYYEQYF. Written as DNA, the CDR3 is TGTGCCTGGAGTCCGGGGCTGGACTACTACGAGCAGTACTTC. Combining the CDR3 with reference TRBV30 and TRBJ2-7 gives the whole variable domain SQTIHQWPATLVQPVGSPLSLECTVEGTSNPNLYWYRQAAGRGLQLLFYSVGIGQISSEVPQNLSASRPQDRQFILSSKKLLLSDSGFYLCAWSPGLDYYEQYFGPGTRLTVT.

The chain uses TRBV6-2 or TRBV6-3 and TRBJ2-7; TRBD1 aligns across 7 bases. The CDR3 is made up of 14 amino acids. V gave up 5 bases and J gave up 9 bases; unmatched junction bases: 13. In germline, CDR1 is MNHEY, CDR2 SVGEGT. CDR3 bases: TGTGCCAGCAGTCCGAATCGACAGGGCAGTTGGCAGTACGTC. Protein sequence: CASSPNRQGSWQYV.

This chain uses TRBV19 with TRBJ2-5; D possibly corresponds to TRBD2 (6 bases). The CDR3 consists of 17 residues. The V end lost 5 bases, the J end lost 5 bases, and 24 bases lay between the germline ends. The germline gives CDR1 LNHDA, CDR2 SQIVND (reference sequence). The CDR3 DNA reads TGTGCCAGTAGTCTGTATTTAGGGACTGCTGATTACGAGACCCAGTACTTC. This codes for CASSLYLGTADYETQYF.

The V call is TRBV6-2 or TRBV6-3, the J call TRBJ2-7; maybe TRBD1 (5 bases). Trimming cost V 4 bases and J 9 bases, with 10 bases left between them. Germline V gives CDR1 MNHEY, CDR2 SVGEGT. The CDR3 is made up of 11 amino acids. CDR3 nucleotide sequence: TGTGCCAGCAGTTGGGGCACAGGGCAGTACGTC. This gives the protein CASSWGTGQYV.

CDR3 DNA sequence: TGTGCCACCTCCGTCCGGACAGGCTATGGCTACACCTTC. Translated: CATSVRTGYGYTF. The chain joins TRBV27 to TRBJ1-2; 7 bases agree with TRBD1. The CDR3 totals 13 residues. The junction had 9 bases not matched to a gene; V was cut back by 10 bases and J by 4 bases. Looked up from germline, CDR1 is MNHEY and CDR2 is SMNVEV (reference sequence).

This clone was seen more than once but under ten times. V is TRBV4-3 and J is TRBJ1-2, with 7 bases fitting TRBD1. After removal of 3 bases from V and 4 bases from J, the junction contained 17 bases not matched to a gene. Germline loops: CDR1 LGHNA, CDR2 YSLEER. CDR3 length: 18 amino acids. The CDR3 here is CASSHLSLRQGEFYGYTF. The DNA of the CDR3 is TGCGCCAGCAGCCATTTATCCCTACGACAGGGTGAATTCTATGGCTACACCTTC.

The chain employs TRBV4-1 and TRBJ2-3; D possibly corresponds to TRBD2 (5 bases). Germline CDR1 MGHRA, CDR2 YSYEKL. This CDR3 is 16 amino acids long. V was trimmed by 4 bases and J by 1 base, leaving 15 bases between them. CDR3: CASSPGDVRGTDTQYF. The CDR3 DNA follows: TGCGCCAGCAGCCCAGGCGACGTGAGGGGCACAGATACGCAGTATTTT.

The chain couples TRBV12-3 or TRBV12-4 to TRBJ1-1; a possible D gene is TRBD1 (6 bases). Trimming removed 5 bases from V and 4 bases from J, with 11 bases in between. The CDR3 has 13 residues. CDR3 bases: TGTGCCAGCAGTACCACGACAGGCACTGAAGCTTTCTTT. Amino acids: CASSTTTGTEAFF.